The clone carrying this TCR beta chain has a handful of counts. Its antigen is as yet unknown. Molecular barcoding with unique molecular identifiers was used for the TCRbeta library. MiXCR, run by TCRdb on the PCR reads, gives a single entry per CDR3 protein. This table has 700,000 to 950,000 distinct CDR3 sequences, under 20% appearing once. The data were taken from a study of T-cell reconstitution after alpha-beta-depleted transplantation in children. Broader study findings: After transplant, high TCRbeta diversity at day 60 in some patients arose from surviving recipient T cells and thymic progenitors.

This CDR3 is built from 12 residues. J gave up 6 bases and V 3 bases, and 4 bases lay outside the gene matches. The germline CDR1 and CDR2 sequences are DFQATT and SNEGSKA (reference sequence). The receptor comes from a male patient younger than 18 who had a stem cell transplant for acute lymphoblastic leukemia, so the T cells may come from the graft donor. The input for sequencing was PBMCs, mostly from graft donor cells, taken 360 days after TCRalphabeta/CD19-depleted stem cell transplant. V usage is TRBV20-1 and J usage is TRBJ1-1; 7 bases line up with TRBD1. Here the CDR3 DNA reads TGCAGTGCTAGTAGACAGGGCGCTGAAGCTTTCTTT. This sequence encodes CSASRQGAEAFF.